What follows are 9 T cell receptor beta chains derived from one specimen sequenced in a study of CD8+ T cells in alopecia areata (dated by TCRdb to 2016 to 2019). The library was made by the immunoSEQ multiplex PCR assay. To provide template for TCR sequencing, every sample had RNA extracted and reverse transcribed into cDNA. TCRdb's version of the immuneACCESS table is confined to in-frame rearrangements and falls short of the full clone set. An unresolved V gene accounts for under half of the shortfall where checked; the remainder is of unknown origin. The sample table records about 250,000 clones; over 45% of these occur just once. About 0.93% of the sample rests with the top ten. The meaning of the sample's treatment or condition label: oral pan-JAK inhibitor, 5-10 mg twice daily. The sequencing used CD4+ T cells sorted from blood, collected at week 52, from a patient treated with tofacitinib. The receptors originated from a human donor with alopecia areata.

As for this clone: The sample carries other DNA sequences with the same CDR3. This chain joins TRBV19 and TRBJ1-1, with D unclear. The CDR3 runs to 13 residues. The V and J ends lost 2 bases and 1 base respectively, with 5 bases between them. The germline CDR1 and CDR2 sequences are LNHDA and SQIVND (reference sequence). The CDR3 is CASSIRTNTEAFF. The CDR3 region has the DNA TGTGCCAGTAGTATACGGACGAACACTGAAGCTTTCTTT.

The chain has TRBV15 and TRBJ2-7; D is tentatively TRBD1 or TRBD2 (5 bases each). Trimming stripped 1 base from V and 1 base from J, with 11 bases between. Germline CDR1 is LNHNV and CDR2 is YYDKDF (reference sequence). There are 15 residues in the CDR3. CDR3 DNA sequence: TGTGCCACCAGCAGAGGTCCGGGACGGTCCTACGAGCAGTACTTC. As protein: CATSRGPGRSYEQYF.

The CDR3: CASSYDSAPYGYTF. The DNA for the CDR3 is TGTGCCAGCAGTTACGATTCAGCACCCTATGGCTACACCTTC. The rearrangement joins TRBV6-5 to TRBJ1-2; D gene unclear. The germline V and J ends were trimmed by 2 bases and 4 bases, with 11 bases remaining between them. CDR3 length: 14 residues. Germline-derived CDR1 and CDR2 are MNHEY and SVGAGI.

The V call is TRBV29-1, the J call TRBJ1-2; D is possibly TRBD1 (5 bases). The CDR3 is 13 amino acids. Germline V gives CDR1 SQVTM, CDR2 ANQGSEA. Trimming cost V 2 bases and J 4 bases, with 11 bases left between them. The CDR3 sequence: CSVEPQGGYGYTF. The DNA for the CDR3 is TGCAGCGTTGAACCCCAGGGAGGCTATGGCTACACCTTC.

The chain recombines TRBV9 with TRBJ2-1; D possibly corresponds to TRBD2 (5 bases). From germline, CDR1 is SGDLS and CDR2 YYNGEE. The CDR3 totals 13 residues. V lost 0 bases to trimming and J lost 10 bases, with 11 bases between them. The CDR3 sequence: CASSVVLGGEQFF. CDR3 nucleotide sequence: TGTGCCAGCAGCGTAGTCCTAGGAGGAGAGCAGTTCTTC.

The chain employs TRBV29-1 and TRBJ1-2; D remains ambiguous. In germline, CDR1 is SQVTM, CDR2 ANQGSEA. The CDR3 has 11 amino acids. The V and J ends lost 3 bases and 4 bases respectively, with 6 bases between them. The CDR3 sequence is CSVELGYGYTF. CDR3 bases: TGCAGCGTTGAGCTGGGCTATGGCTACACCTTC.

The chain recombines TRBV30 with TRBJ1-6, with D possibly matching TRBD1 (6 bases). Germline CDR1 is GTSNPN and CDR2 is SVGIG (reference sequence). CDR3 length equals 14 residues. The ends were cut back, 7 bases at V and 4 bases at J, with 14 bases in the middle. As DNA, the CDR3 is TGTGCCTTTCATGTAGGGGGGTATAATTCACCCCTCCACTTT. Its translation: CAFHVGGYNSPLHF.

The chain links TRBV15 to TRBJ1-2; D is possibly TRBD1 (5 bases). The CDR3 covers 19 residues. The V end lost 0 bases, the J end lost 7 bases, and 27 bases lay between the germline ends. CDR1 and CDR2 (germline): LNHNV, YYDKDF (reference sequence). As DNA, the CDR3 is TGTGCCACCAGCAGAGACGAACCACGCCTCGGGACTCCCTACGGTGGCTACACCTTC. The encoded protein is CATSRDEPRLGTPYGGYTF.

The chain is built from TRBV10-3 and TRBJ1-2, with D maybe TRBD1 (6 bases). CDR1 and CDR2 (germline): ENHRY, SYGVKD. V was clipped by 3 bases and J by 7 bases, with 9 bases between them. This CDR3 spans 12 amino acids. The CDR3, as DNA: TGTGCCATCAGTGAAACACAGGGTGGCTACACCTTC. Translating gives CAISETQGGYTF.